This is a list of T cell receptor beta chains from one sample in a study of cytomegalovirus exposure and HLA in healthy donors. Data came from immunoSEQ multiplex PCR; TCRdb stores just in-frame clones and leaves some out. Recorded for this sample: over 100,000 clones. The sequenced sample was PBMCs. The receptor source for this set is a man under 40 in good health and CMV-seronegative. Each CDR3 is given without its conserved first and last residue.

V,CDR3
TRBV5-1,ASSLEAGSYEQY
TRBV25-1,ASSDRGPNDEQY
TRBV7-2,ASSILLLVDTQY
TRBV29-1,SVLRGTYEQY
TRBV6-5,ASSLGTGKGNTIY
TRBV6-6,ASRESGGLHNEQF
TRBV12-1,ASSSKQGVNTGELF
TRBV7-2,ASSPPPTEETQY
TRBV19,ASSMGGGTEFYGYT
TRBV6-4,ASSAARGTEAF
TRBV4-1,ASSQTGTSDYNEQF
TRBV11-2,ASSLVLGGGGVGEQF
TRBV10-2,ASSEGFGTGGGPYGYT
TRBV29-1,SVEAGAWEKNEQF
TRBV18,ASSAQGARPGSQH
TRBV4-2,ASSQEASGVYEQY
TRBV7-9,ASSAGQGFNQPQH
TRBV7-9,ASSLDGTGSSYEQY
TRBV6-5,ASSPPRQGYNEQF
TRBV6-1,ASSEATLAGQETQY
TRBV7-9,ASSSDRSPYEQY
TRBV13,ASSLEGQRNTEAF
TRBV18,ASSRTGDSTYEQY
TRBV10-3,AISNRDNEQF
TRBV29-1,SQNRGETQY
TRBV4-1,ASSLAGTPLEQY
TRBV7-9,ASTQTGGSNQPQH
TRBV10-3,ASLIGAGNTIY
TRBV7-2,ASSTKPDSPIRTDTQY
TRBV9,ASAGSSYNEQF
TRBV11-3,ASSLGGTSKETQY
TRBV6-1,ASSGTGGNQPQH
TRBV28,ATLSGQGVYEQY
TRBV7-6,ASSLEGQGLGGYT
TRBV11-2,ASSTVTGGKNEQF
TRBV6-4,ASSEEDRGGEKLF
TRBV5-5,ASSLQGAKVGELF
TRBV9,ASSESQGAGSYEQY
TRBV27,ASSFLDRVDGYT
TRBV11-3,ASSKSTGTHYNEQF
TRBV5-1,ASGPGQGARETQY
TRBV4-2,ASSLKGGSQETQY